Each of the 2 T cell receptor beta chains below was sequenced from the same sample in a study of Graves' ophthalmopathy and Graves' hyperthyroidism. The TCR beta CDR3 regions underwent amplification from RNA transcripts. Investigators did first-round RT-PCR with HTBI primers, then second-round multiplex PCR. MiXCR, run by TCRdb on the multiplex PCR reads, gives a single entry per CDR3 protein. The sample yields 500,000 to 700,000 distinct CDR3 sequences, about a fifth seen once. Sequences were obtained from peripheral blood. Every receptor here comes from a woman between 18 and 30 years old with stable Graves' hyperthyroidism. Some clones in this sample may be carry-over from other donors' samples.

This clonotype was observed many times. The chain carries TRBV29-1 and TRBJ2-7; tentative D call: TRBD2 (7 bases). V was clipped by 4 bases and J by 4 bases, with 17 bases between them. CDR1 and CDR2 from the germline V gene are SQVTM and ANQGSEA. The CDR3 contains 14 residues. The CDR3 DNA reads as TGCAGCGTTGCTGGCGGGGGCGGGGTTTACGAGCAGTACTTC. Amino acids: CSVAGGGGVYEQYF.

The chain carries TRBV20-1 and TRBJ1-2; 9 nucleotides match TRBD1. The CDR3 length is 13 residues. Germline CDR1 and CDR2: DFQATT and SNEGSKA (reference sequence). V shed 6 bases, J shed 8 bases, and the junction held 10 bases outside the gene matches. The CDR3 region is CSATPGQGLGYTF. CDR3 DNA: TGCAGTGCAACCCCGGGACAGGGTCTGGGCTACACCTTC.